These T cell receptor beta chains were read from a single sample in a study of vaccination and CD4 T cells after COVID-19. These receptors' targets are unknown. TCRdb processed the PCR reads anew with MiXCR; each CDR3 protein has one entry. This sample has about 9,600 distinct CDR3 sequences, with 45% to 55% found just once. The sequenced material came from CD4+ T cells from blood, cultured in vitro. The receptor source for this set is a human donor who had recovered from COVID-19. CDR3s include the opening cysteine and the closing phenylalanine or tryptophan. A D gene is named only where the DNA matches it firmly. Size values are once, few and many counts, or a class for expanded clones, and some rows have none.

v_gene	j_gene	d_gene	abundance	CDR3nt	CDR3aa
TRBV19	TRBJ1-2	-	-	TGTGCCAGTAGTATGGATTGGTACAGCACTAACTATGGCTACACCTTC	CASSMDWYSTNYGYTF
TRBV27	TRBJ1-2	TRBD1	few	TGTGCCAGCCGCGACAGGGGTCATAATAACTATGGCTACACCTTC	CASRDRGHNNYGYTF
TRBV20-1	TRBJ1-2	TRBD1	few	TGCAGTGCTAGAGCGGGACAGGGAGGTCTAGGTGGCTACACCTTC	CSARAGQGGLGGYTF
TRBV20-1	TRBJ2-7	-	-	TGCAGTGCTCTATCCGGAGCCCAGGGGCCCCGGTACGAGCAGTACTTC	CSALSGAQGPRYEQYF
TRBV20-1	TRBJ1-1	-	-	TGCAGTGCTAGGGGGGCGTCCCACGGGGTCGACACTGAAGCTTTCTTT	CSARGASHGVDTEAFF
TRBV5-1	TRBJ1-6	-	-	TGCGCCAGCAGCTTGGATGGTACTTGGAATTCACCCCTCCACTTT	CASSLDGTWNSPLHF
TRBV15	TRBJ1-2	-	few	TGTGCCACCAGCAGAGATGTTGAGGGCGGCTACACCTTC	CATSRDVEGGYTF
TRBV10-3	TRBJ1-1	TRBD1	medium-sized	TGTGCCATCAGTGAGTCGACAGGGATAGGGACTGAAGCTTTCTTT	CAISESTGIGTEAFF
TRBV24-1	TRBJ2-3	-	once	TGTGCCACCAGTGATTTTAACAACCCAGGGGATACGCAGTATTTT	CATSDFNNPGDTQYF
TRBV7-9	TRBJ2-3	-	few	TGTGCCAGCAGCTCCGATACGCAGTATTTT	CASSSDTQYF
TRBV6-1	TRBJ1-1	TRBD1	few	TGTGCCAGCAGACGCCAGGGGGCTGTGAACACTGAAGCTTTCTTT	CASRRQGAVNTEAFF
TRBV7-2	TRBJ2-2	-	-	TGTGCCAGCAGCTTATATAGCGGACACACCGGGGAGCTGTTTTTT	CASSLYSGHTGELFF
TRBV24-1	TRBJ2-5	-	large	TGTGCCACCAGTGATTTCGTAGGAGAGACCCAGTACTTC	CATSDFVGETQYF
TRBV19	TRBJ1-5	-	-	TGTGCCAGTACAAAGGTGGGGATTTATAGCAATCAGCCCCAGCATTTT	CASTKVGIYSNQPQHF
TRBV24-1	TRBJ2-3	TRBD2	-	TGTGCCACCAGTGACTTTTCGGGGGGAGTTCCAGATACGCAGTATTTT	CATSDFSGGVPDTQYF
TRBV5-1	TRBJ1-1	-	-	TGCGCCAGCAGCTTGCTGCTCCCCACGAACACTGAAGCTTTCTTT	CASSLLLPTNTEAFF
TRBV28	TRBJ1-1	-	-	TGTGCCAGCAGTTCCGGGACAAGGAACACTGAAGCTTTCTTT	CASSSGTRNTEAFF
TRBV11-2	TRBJ2-5	-	few	TGTGCCAGCAGCCCGGGGATCGAAGAGACCCAGTACTTC	CASSPGIEETQYF
TRBV19	TRBJ2-2	TRBD1	-	TGTGCCAGTAGTAGGACAGGGTCGGCCGGGGAGCTGTTTTTT	CASSRTGSAGELFF
TRBV7-8	TRBJ1-5	-	few	TGTGCCAGCAGCTCTAGGACCGTCCAGCCCCAGCATTTT	CASSSRTVQPQHF
TRBV6-1	TRBJ2-2	-	-	TGTGCCAGCGAGGGGGTATTGGCCGGGGAGCTGTTTTTT	CASEGVLAGELFF
TRBV2	TRBJ2-5	TRBD2	-	TGTGCCAGCAGTGGGGAGGGACTAGCGGAAGAGACCCAGTACTTC	CASSGEGLAEETQYF
TRBV6-1	TRBJ1-2	TRBD1	-	TGTGCCAGCAGTAAAATCGGCAGGGGGCTTTCTTATGGCTACACCTTC	CASSKIGRGLSYGYTF
TRBV6-2/TRBV6-3	TRBJ1-5	TRBD1	-	TGTGCCAGCAGACACGGGACAGTTACAAGACAGCCCCAGCATTTT	CASRHGTVTRQPQHF
TRBV4-3	TRBJ2-2	-	few	TGCGCCAGCAGCCAAGAAATTTATCCCGGGGAGCTGTTTTTT	CASSQEIYPGELFF
TRBV2	TRBJ1-2	-	few	TGTGCCAGCAGTGATCGTGCAGGGGACTATGGCTACACCTTC	CASSDRAGDYGYTF
TRBV7-8	TRBJ2-7	TRBD2	-	TGTGCCAGCAGCTTAGGCGGGGGACGTGGCTACGAGCAGTACTTC	CASSLGGGRGYEQYF
TRBV10-3	TRBJ1-6	-	-	TGTGCCATCAGTGATTTAGGGGGCTCCTATAATTCACCCCTCCACTTT	CAISDLGGSYNSPLHF
TRBV12-3/TRBV12-4	TRBJ1-5	-	few	TGTGCCAGCAGTTTGGAGGGGGGACCCCAGCATTTT	CASSLEGGPQHF
TRBV20-1	TRBJ2-5	-	-	TGCAGTGCCAGACCACCGGGGCGTGGAGAGACCCAGTACTTC	CSARPPGRGETQYF
TRBV30	TRBJ1-1	-	few	TGTGCCTGGAGTGTACACAGGGAAGCTTTCTTT	CAWSVHREAFF
TRBV7-7	TRBJ2-5	-	-	TGTGCCAGCAGCTTAGGGCTACAGGGAGGGGAGACCCAGTACTTC	CASSLGLQGGETQYF
TRBV30	TRBJ2-1	-	-	TGTGCCGGGGGAATAGCCGCCTACAATGAGCAGTTCTTC	CAGGIAAYNEQFF
TRBV6-1	TRBJ2-7	-	-	TGTGCCAGCAGCCGGACGGGGACCTACGAGCAGTACTTC	CASSRTGTYEQYF
TRBV3-1	TRBJ2-3	-	-	TGTGCCAGCAGCCAAGGACTAGGGGGGGCAGATACGCAGTATTTT	CASSQGLGGADTQYF
TRBV7-8	TRBJ1-1	-	few	TGTGCCAGCAGCAAGGGGTTGCACACTGAAGCTTTCTTT	CASSKGLHTEAFF
TRBV30	TRBJ1-1	-	-	TGTGCCTGGAGAAATTTAGGGACACTCGAAGCTTTCTTT	CAWRNLGTLEAFF
TRBV6-1	TRBJ1-5	-	-	TGTGCCAGCAGCCCCTATAAGGGCAATCAGCCCCAGCATTTT	CASSPYKGNQPQHF
TRBV20-1	TRBJ2-5	TRBD1	-	TGCAGTGCTAGCTCACGCAGGGGGCAAGAGACCCAGTACTTC	CSASSRRGQETQYF
TRBV20-1	TRBJ1-1	TRBD1	-	TGCAGTGCTCAACAGGGGGAGACTGAAGCTTTCTTT	CSAQQGETEAFF
TRBV2	TRBJ1-3	TRBD1	-	TGTGCCAGCAAAGTGGCACAGGGGGGAAACACCATATATTTT	CASKVAQGGNTIYF
TRBV19	TRBJ1-5	-	-	TGTGCCAGTAACAGGGATTTCAATCAGCCCCAGCATTTT	CASNRDFNQPQHF
TRBV11-2	TRBJ1-6	TRBD1	-	TGTGCCAGCAGCTCGGGACAGATAATTAATTCACCCCTCCACTTT	CASSSGQIINSPLHF
TRBV27	TRBJ2-5	-	-	TGTGCCAGCAGTTCTAGTTCCGGGCGGATGTGGGAGACCCAGTACTTC	CASSSSSGRMWETQYF
TRBV20-1	TRBJ1-6	TRBD1	few	TGCAGTGCTAGAGAGAGACCGGGACAGGGGGCTTCACCCCTCCACTTT	CSARERPGQGASPLHF
TRBV27	TRBJ2-5	TRBD1	-	TGTGCCAGCAGTACGGGGACAGGGGGCGCAGAGACCCAGTACTTC	CASSTGTGGAETQYF
TRBV25-1	TRBJ2-7	TRBD1	few	TGTGCCAGCAGTGTAGCCGGGACAGGGTCCTACGAGCAGTACTTC	CASSVAGTGSYEQYF
TRBV27	TRBJ1-2	-	-	TGTGCCAGCAGCCCGGGGGGCCCAAACTATGGCTACACCTTC	CASSPGGPNYGYTF
TRBV20-1	TRBJ1-3	-	-	TGCAGTGCTAGAGTTCGGGCAGGGGCTGGAAACACCATATATTTT	CSARVRAGAGNTIYF
TRBV6-1	TRBJ2-7	-	-	TGTGCCAGCAGCCCTTCCCCGTGGGGGGTTAGGTACGAGCAGTACTTC	CASSPSPWGVRYEQYF
TRBV12-3/TRBV12-4	TRBJ2-1	TRBD1	-	TGTGCCAGCAGGCTTGGACAGGGTGCGGATGAGCAGTTCTTC	CASRLGQGADEQFF
TRBV10-3	TRBJ2-2	-	few	TGTGCCATCAGTGAGTACCAGGCGAACACCGGGGAGCTGTTTTTT	CAISEYQANTGELFF
TRBV10-3	TRBJ2-1	TRBD2	few	TGTGCCATCAGTGAGGGACTAGCGGGAGGGAATGAGCAGTTCTTC	CAISEGLAGGNEQFF
TRBV6-1	TRBJ2-7	-	few	TGTGCCACCTCACGGACTAACTCCTACGAGCAGTACTTC	CATSRTNSYEQYF
TRBV20-1	TRBJ2-5	-	-	TGCAGTGCTAGTTATGTCGGGGGCTCCCGGACCCAGTACTTC	CSASYVGGSRTQYF
TRBV27	TRBJ2-3	TRBD2	few	TGTGCCAGCAGTATAAGACTAGCGGGGGCAGATACGCAGTATTTT	CASSIRLAGADTQYF
TRBV30	TRBJ1-1	-	-	TGTGCCTGGACGAAGGCAACTGAAGCTTTCTTT	CAWTKATEAFF
TRBV25-1	TRBJ1-2	TRBD1	-	TGTGCCAGCAGCGCAGGGGGCGCGAGCTGTGGCTACACCTTC	CASSAGGASCGYTF
TRBV4-1	TRBJ2-1	TRBD2	-	TGCGCCAGCAGCCCAGTCCCATACGGCGGGGGATGGGAGCAGTTCTTC	CASSPVPYGGGWEQFF
TRBV7-6	TRBJ1-1	-	-	TGTGCCAGCAGCTTAGGTGTTGGCGGAAACACTGAAGCTTTCTTT	CASSLGVGGNTEAFF